A selection of T cell receptor beta chains follows, all from one sample in a study of T cells in Graves' hyperthyroidism and ophthalmopathy. Each CDR3 protein is one row after TCRdb ran MiXCR on the multiplex PCR reads. The table lists a few hundred thousand distinct CDR3 sequences, roughly 13% of them singletons. The sample consisted of blood. These receptors came from a woman aged 40 to 55 with Graves' ophthalmopathy. The CDR3 runs from the conserved cysteine through the conserved F or W. A D gene is named only where the DNA matches it firmly. Not all rows give a size; the values are once, few, many and, for expanded clones, a class.

j_gene | abundance | d_gene | v_gene | CDR3nt | CDR3aa
TRBJ2-7 | many | TRBD1 | TRBV11-2 | TGTGCCAGCAGCCCGGGACAGGGAACCCGGCGGGAGCAGTACTTC | CASSPGQGTRREQYF
TRBJ2-2 | - | TRBD1 | TRBV19 | TGTGCCAGTAAGGACGGGACAGTTTACACCGGGGAGCTGTTTTTT | CASKDGTVYTGELFF
TRBJ1-1 | many | - | TRBV6-1 | TGTGCCAGCAGCTCGAAAGGCGTCACTGAAGCTTTCTTT | CASSSKGVTEAFF
TRBJ2-6 | few | - | TRBV5-1 | TGCGCCAGCAGCTCTGGACGGGCCTCTGGGGCCAACGTCCTGACTTTC | CASSSGRASGANVLTF
TRBJ2-3 | many | - | TRBV13 | TGTGCCAGCAGCAGGGTGGGCACAGATACGCAGTATTTT | CASSRVGTDTQYF
TRBJ2-2 | - | - | TRBV18 | TGTGCCAGCTCACCACCTACAGCGCCGATCAGCACCGGGGAGCTGTTTTTT | CASSPPTAPISTGELFF
TRBJ2-2 | many | - | TRBV19 | TGTGCCAGTACTCACACAGGGTCGAACACCGGGGAGCTGTTTTTT | CASTHTGSNTGELFF
TRBJ2-1 | many | TRBD1 | TRBV7-2 | TGTGCCAGCAGCCCCACGACAGGGGAGCAGTTCTTC | CASSPTTGEQFF
TRBJ2-7 | many | TRBD2 | TRBV10-3 | TGTGCCATAGGGACTAGCGGGAATTCCTACGAGCAGTACTTC | CAIGTSGNSYEQYF
TRBJ2-3 | many | TRBD2 | TRBV19 | TGTGCCAGCCCCGCGTCCTGGCTAGCGGATGACACAGATACGCAGTATTTT | CASPASWLADDTDTQYF
TRBJ2-7 | many | TRBD2 | TRBV7-2 | TGTGCCAGCAGCTTAGGGTCCCTAGCGGGGAAGAGCTCCTACGAGCAGTACTTC | CASSLGSLAGKSSYEQYF
TRBJ2-2 | many | - | TRBV7-2 | TGTGCCAGCAGCTTAAAGGGCACCGGGGAGCTGTTTTTT | CASSLKGTGELFF
TRBJ1-1 | many | - | TRBV6-1 | TGTGCCAGCAGCCTACATTCAGGGTTACCCAACACTGAAGCTTTCTTT | CASSLHSGLPNTEAFF
TRBJ2-7 | - | - | TRBV7-2 | TGTGCCAGCAGCCCCGGGCGGAACCACTACGAGCAGTACTTC | CASSPGRNHYEQYF
TRBJ2-1 | many | - | TRBV2 | TGTGCCAGCAGTGAAGAGAGCTCCTACAATGAGCAGTTCTTC | CASSEESSYNEQFF
TRBJ1-3 | many | - | TRBV2 | TGTGCCAGCAGTGAAGCGCTTCTTGCCGCGCGGGAATCGGGAAACACCATATATTTT | CASSEALLAARESGNTIYF
TRBJ2-1 | few | - | TRBV20-1 | TGCAGTGCTAGTGGCCATCCGAGCTCCTACAATGAGCAGTTCTTC | CSASGHPSSYNEQFF
TRBJ2-7 | many | - | TRBV12-3/TRBV12-4 | TGTGCCAGCAGTTTAGACGGGAGCTCCTACGAGCAGTACTTC | CASSLDGSSYEQYF
TRBJ2-1 | many | - | TRBV11-2 | TGTGCCAGCAGTCTCTCGGGGCAGATGGGGTGGGAGCAGTTCTTC | CASSLSGQMGWEQFF
TRBJ2-7 | few | - | TRBV18 | TGTGCCAGCTCACCGGGGCGAAACTCCTACGAGCAGTACTTC | CASSPGRNSYEQYF
TRBJ2-1 | many | - | TRBV7-2 | TGTGCCAGCAGCTTAGGCTCCGGGCGGGGCAATGAGCAGTTCTTC | CASSLGSGRGNEQFF
TRBJ2-5 | - | - | TRBV5-6 | TGTGCCAGCAGCTTGGGGTATGGTGAGGGATCCCAAGAGACCCAGTACTTC | CASSLGYGEGSQETQYF
TRBJ2-7 | many | TRBD2 | TRBV11-2 | TGTGCCAGCAGCATTAGCGGGAGGGCCAATGAGCAGTACTTC | CASSISGRANEQYF
TRBJ2-1 | many | - | TRBV13 | TGTGCCAGCAGCTTAAGACTAGTCGGTGAGCAGTTCTTC | CASSLRLVGEQFF
TRBJ1-1 | many | - | TRBV7-2 | TGTGCCAGCAGCTTAGAAGGAGGGGCTGAAGCTTTCTTT | CASSLEGGAEAFF
TRBJ2-5 | - | - | TRBV14 | TGTGCCAGCAGGCAATATGGACGGGGGAAAGAGACCCAGTACTTC | CASRQYGRGKETQYF
TRBJ1-4 | - | TRBD1 | TRBV3-1 | TGTGCCAGCAGCCCAGGGGGACTGCTTAAGGAGGAAAAACTGTTTTTT | CASSPGGLLKEEKLFF
TRBJ2-5 | many | - | TRBV6-6 | TGTGCCAGCAGTTACTCTGGGGGGATGAAGACCCAGTACTTC | CASSYSGGMKTQYF
TRBJ2-1 | many | - | TRBV15 | TGTGCCACCAGCACGTCGGGAGTAGGAGATGAGCAGTTCTTC | CATSTSGVGDEQFF
TRBJ2-3 | many | - | TRBV20-1 | TGCAGTGCTAGGTCCCTAACGGGGAACACAGATACGCAGTATTTT | CSARSLTGNTDTQYF
TRBJ2-5 | medium-sized | TRBD1 | TRBV28 | TGTGCCAGCAGTTTTGACAGGGGGAAAGAGACCCAGTACTTC | CASSFDRGKETQYF
TRBJ2-1 | many | - | TRBV7-2 | TGTGCCAGCAGCCCCCAGTCGAACGACAATGAGCAGTTCTTC | CASSPQSNDNEQFF
TRBJ1-3 | - | - | TRBV20-1 | TGCAGTGCTAGAGTTGGGGCGCGCTCTGGAAACACCATATATTTT | CSARVGARSGNTIYF
TRBJ1-2 | many | - | TRBV20-1 | TGCAGTGCTAGAGATTACTACATACCCTATGGCTACACCTTC | CSARDYYIPYGYTF
TRBJ2-7 | many | - | TRBV20-1 | TGCAGTGCGAGGAGGGACGGATCCTACGAGCAGTACTTC | CSARRDGSYEQYF
TRBJ2-1 | few | TRBD2 | TRBV20-1 | TGCAGTGCCGCCTCTAGCGGGGTATACAATGAGCAGTTCTTC | CSAASSGVYNEQFF
TRBJ2-1 | many | - | TRBV5-4 | TGTGCCAGCAGCTCCCCGGGGCTAGAGCAGTTCTTC | CASSSPGLEQFF
TRBJ1-5 | few | TRBD1 | TRBV12-3/TRBV12-4 | TGTGCCAGCAGCAACAGGGGTATCGGGGGCAATCAGCCCCAGCATTTT | CASSNRGIGGNQPQHF
TRBJ1-1 | many | - | TRBV28 | TGTGCCATTTCAAGGGTTTGGCACACTGAAGCTTTCTTT | CAISRVWHTEAFF
TRBJ2-7 | many | - | TRBV20-1 | TGCAGTGCTTCACCTGGACGGATTTACGAGCAGTACTTC | CSASPGRIYEQYF
TRBJ1-1 | - | - | TRBV5-1 | TGCGCCAGCAGCTTTTGGCAGAACACTGAAGCTTTCTTT | CASSFWQNTEAFF
TRBJ1-2 | few | - | TRBV20-1 | TGCAGGGATTACCGGGACGGACTTTCCTACCCTAACTATGGCTACACCTTC | CRDYRDGLSYPNYGYTF
TRBJ1-2 | many | - | TRBV27 | TGTGCCAGCAGCCCGGACAGTCGATATGGCTACACCTTC | CASSPDSRYGYTF
TRBJ2-1 | many | TRBD2 | TRBV28 | TGTGCCAGCAGCCTCTCTAGCGGGAGGTCCTACAATGAGCAGTTCTTC | CASSLSSGRSYNEQFF